The clone carrying this T cell receptor (beta chain) was seen repeatedly, ten times or more. As yet, its antigen is unknown. Time point denoted: patch test 1, 2 weeks after DPC sensitization. Sample treatment: therapeutic diphenylcyclopropenone sensitization with weekly scalp DPC. At patch-test visits, sampling came before the patch test. This sample was taken from a study of human T cells and chemical hapten exposure. About the study: For sensitization, 2% DPC was applied to a 2 cm by 2 cm patch of upper inner arm skin. The study's findings and limits: As patch test score rose, PT1 expanded TCR counts tended to rise as well. All donors were alopecia patients, so their immunity may differ from that of healthy people.

One entry per CDR3 protein results from TCRdb running MiXCR on the RACE reads. The sample contains about 360,000 distinct CDR3 sequences, about 7% of which appear only once. The clonotype was recovered from a young woman with alopecia areata. Some clones in this sample may be carry-over from other donors' samples. The sample consisted of whole blood, taken in connection with sensitization to the hapten diphenylcyclopropenone (DPC).

CDR3: CASSGGRFYGYTF. For the CDR3, the DNA is TGTGCCAGCAGTGGGGGACGGTTTTATGGCTACACCTTC. The V and J genes are TRBV2 and TRBJ1-2; tentative D call: TRBD1 (5 bases). V dropped 4 bases and J dropped 5 bases, with 11 bases sitting between them. This CDR3 is 13 amino acids long. The germline gives CDR1 SNHLY, CDR2 FYNNEI.